Listed below are T cell receptor beta chains from one sample, sequenced in a study of T cell repertoires in cytomegalovirus infection. A single record per CDR3 protein comes from TCRdb applying MiXCR to the reads. This sample carries approximately 990,000 distinct CDR3 sequences, more than 25% of them seen once, and the ten largest clones take over 13%. Antigen specificity for these receptors is unknown. The specimen was cultured CD8+ T cells from PBMCs, collected from culture after CMV antigen stimulation. The origin of the receptors is a human donor in good health (CMV status not recorded). Some clones in this sample may be carry-over from other donors' samples. CDR3s include the opening cysteine and the closing phenylalanine or tryptophan. Each record gives: V gene, clone size, D gene, J gene, CDR3 protein, CDR3 DNA. The D gene is left open where the match is weak. Size tells how often a clone was seen (once, few, many) or the class of an expanded clone, and some rows leave it out.

>TRBV23-1|NA|NA|TRBJ2-1
CASSRPFGTSYNEQFF
TGCGCCAGCAGTCGGCCCTTCGGGACATCCTACAATGAGCAGTTCTTC
>TRBV5-1|few|NA|TRBJ2-7
CASSLGPGTMNEQYF
TGCGCCAGCAGCTTGGGGCCGGGAACTATGAACGAGCAGTACTTC
>TRBV7-2|few|TRBD2|TRBJ2-1
CASSPISGTEQFF
TGTGCCAGCAGCCCCATTAGCGGGACTGAGCAGTTCTTC
>TRBV7-6|NA|TRBD1|TRBJ2-1
CVSSIGTGAINEQFF
TGTGTCAGCAGCATAGGGACAGGGGCCATCAATGAGCAGTTCTTC
>TRBV19|few|NA|TRBJ2-1
CASSIDRGLSYNEQFF
TGTGCCAGTAGTATAGATCGGGGCCTTTCCTACAATGAGCAGTTCTTC
>TRBV5-1|NA|NA|TRBJ1-2
CASSLETGAEGYTF
TGCGCCAGCAGCTTGGAGACGGGGGCGGAGGGCTACACCTTC
>TRBV6-2/TRBV6-3|few|NA|TRBJ1-1
CASDGPGRNTEAFF
TGTGCCAGCGATGGGCCAGGGAGGAACACTGAAGCTTTCTTT
>TRBV7-1|NA|TRBD1|TRBJ1-1
CASSLDRGVAEAFF
TGTGCCAGCAGCCTGGACAGGGGGGTTGCTGAAGCTTTCTTT
>TRBV12-3/TRBV12-4|few|NA|TRBJ1-2
CASSLGTLNYGYTF
TGTGCCAGCAGTTTGGGCACCCTTAACTATGGCTACACCTTC
>TRBV11-3|few|TRBD1|TRBJ2-1
CASSRTGGFEQFF
TGTGCCAGCAGCAGGACAGGGGGTTTTGAGCAGTTCTTC
>TRBV7-9|many|TRBD1|TRBJ1-4
CASSLVGDRGEKLFF
TGTGCCAGCAGCTTAGTAGGGGACAGGGGTGAAAAACTGTTTTTT
>TRBV6-6|NA|TRBD2|TRBJ2-5
CASILSGGVRETQYF
TGTGCCAGCATTCTTAGCGGGGGGGTCCGGGAGACCCAGTACTTC
>TRBV14|few|TRBD1|TRBJ1-2
CASSQDYRTGGGDYGYTF
TGTGCCAGCAGCCAAGATTACAGGACAGGGGGCGGAGATTATGGCTACACCTTC
>TRBV27|NA|NA|TRBJ1-2
CASSLSAFRGYTF
TGTGCCAGCAGTTTATCCGCATTCAGAGGCTACACCTTC
>TRBV28|few|TRBD1|TRBJ1-2
CASSPDRAPSRYGYTF
TGTGCCAGCAGTCCCGACAGGGCGCCCTCCCGCTATGGCTACACCTTC
>TRBV18|NA|TRBD1|TRBJ2-4
CASSQDRASKNIQYF
TGTGCCAGCTCTCAGGACAGGGCGTCCAAAAACATTCAGTACTTC
>TRBV19|NA|NA|TRBJ1-2
CASSIGGSYGYTF
TGTGCCAGTAGTATCGGGGGGTCGTATGGCTACACCTTC
>TRBV4-2|NA|NA|TRBJ2-1
CASSQDQVKQFF
TGTGCCAGCAGCCAAGACCAGGTAAAGCAGTTCTTC
>TRBV5-6|few|TRBD2|TRBJ2-5
CASSLGLAGPVGETQYF
TGTGCCAGCAGCTTGGGACTAGCGGGACCGGTTGGAGAGACCCAGTACTTC
>TRBV4-1|NA|NA|TRBJ2-1
CASSHPRGNEQFF
TGCGCCAGCAGCCACCCCCGGGGTAATGAGCAGTTCTTC
>TRBV6-2/TRBV6-3|few|TRBD2|TRBJ2-3
CASSSSGGVDTDTQYF
TGTGCCAGCAGTTCCTCCGGGGGGGTCGACACAGATACGCAGTATTTT
>TRBV27|NA|NA|TRBJ1-5
CASIPGHFFNQPQHF
TGTGCCAGTATACCGGGACACTTTTTTAATCAGCCCCAGCATTTT
>TRBV12-3/TRBV12-4|few|TRBD1|TRBJ1-2
CASSGTGANYGYTF
TGTGCCAGCAGCGGAACAGGGGCTAACTATGGCTACACCTTC
>TRBV5-1|NA|NA|TRBJ2-2
CASSLESRSGELFF
TGCGCCAGCAGCTTGGAGTCCCGCTCCGGGGAGCTGTTTTTT
>TRBV15|NA|NA|TRBJ2-5
CATSKEDETQYF
TGTGCCACCAGCAAAGAGGACGAGACCCAGTACTTC
>TRBV5-1|NA|NA|TRBJ2-2
CASSLDRVLDTGELFF
TGCGCCAGCAGCTTGGACAGGGTTTTGGACACCGGGGAGCTGTTTTTT
>TRBV7-6|many|NA|TRBJ2-6
CASSRTAGANVLTF
TGTGCCAGCAGCCGGACAGCTGGGGCCAACGTCCTGACCTTC
>TRBV12-3/TRBV12-4|few|NA|TRBJ1-1
CASSLAYNTEAFF
TGTGCCAGCAGTTTAGCATATAACACTGAAGCTTTCTTT
>TRBV7-2|few|TRBD1|TRBJ1-6
CASSLVRQGRNSPLHF
TGTGCCAGCAGCTTAGTCCGACAGGGGAGGAATTCACCCCTCCACTTT
>TRBV7-9|few|NA|TRBJ2-3
CASSSGLAKGHTQYF
TGTGCCAGCAGCTCGGGGCTAGCGAAGGGTCATACGCAGTATTTT
>TRBV7-8|NA|TRBD1|TRBJ1-2
CASSFTGQGYTF
TGTGCCAGCAGCTTTACGGGACAGGGATATACCTTC
>TRBV4-1|few|NA|TRBJ2-5
CASSQDAGARETQYF
TGCGCCAGCAGCCAAGACGCGGGGGCCCGAGAGACCCAGTACTTC
>TRBV4-1|many|NA|TRBJ2-2
CASSQAPLTGHTGELFF
TGCGCCAGCAGCCAAGCCCCTCTAACAGGGCACACCGGGGAGCTGTTTTTT
>TRBV4-1|few|NA|TRBJ2-1
CASSLTAPPNPEQFF
TGCGCCAGCAGCCTGACGGCCCCTCCAAACCCGGAGCAGTTCTTC
>TRBV7-8|NA|NA|TRBJ2-2
CASSLARTFRTGELFF
TGTGCCAGCAGCTTAGCTCGGACTTTTCGCACCGGGGAGCTGTTTTTT
>TRBV27|NA|NA|TRBJ1-1
CASSPDSLTEAFF
TGTGCCAGCAGCCCAGACAGTCTCACTGAAGCTTTCTTT
>TRBV4-2|NA|NA|TRBJ1-2
CASSQPGGVSNYGYTF
TGTGCCAGCAGCCAACCCGGCGGAGTCAGTAACTATGGCTACACCTTC
>TRBV14|NA|NA|TRBJ2-2
CASSQDSRAGGELFF
TGTGCCAGCAGCCAAGATAGCAGGGCCGGCGGGGAGCTGTTTTTT
>TRBV6-5|NA|NA|TRBJ1-1
CASSYRSLYLNTEAFF
TGTGCCAGCAGTTACAGGAGCTTGTACTTGAACACTGAAGCTTTCTTT
>TRBV6-1|many|NA|TRBJ1-1
CASSSYRVMNTEAFF
TGTGCCAGCAGCTCTTACAGGGTTATGAACACTGAAGCTTTCTTT
>TRBV15|NA|NA|TRBJ1-1
CATSGPTGTEAFF
TGTGCCACCAGCGGACCGACCGGGACTGAAGCTTTCTTT
>TRBV28|NA|TRBD1|TRBJ2-3
CASSPDRASTDTQYF
TGTGCCAGCAGTCCCGACAGGGCCTCCACAGATACGCAGTATTTT
>TRBV7-7|few|TRBD1|TRBJ2-5
CASSLEGWTGVETQYF
TGTGCTAGCAGCTTAGAAGGTTGGACAGGTGTAGAGACCCAGTACTTC
>TRBV19|NA|NA|TRBJ1-5
CASSTGNNQPQHF
TGTGCCAGTAGTACAGGGAACAATCAGCCCCAGCATTTT
>TRBV4-3|NA|NA|TRBJ2-3
CASSQERALLSTDTQYF
TGCGCCAGCAGCCAAGAAAGGGCCCTCCTGAGCACAGATACGCAGTATTTT
>TRBV27|few|TRBD2|TRBJ2-3
CASSLGSRGGTLDTQYF
TGTGCCAGCAGTTTAGGCTCGCGGGGGGGGACATTGGATACGCAGTATTTT
>TRBV7-9|many|NA|TRBJ1-5
CASSKGLDPRSQPQHF
TGTGCCAGCAGCAAGGGCCTCGATCCCCGTAGTCAGCCCCAGCATTTT
>TRBV20-1|NA|NA|TRBJ1-2
CSASPETMSYTF
TGCAGTGCTAGTCCAGAGACTATGAGCTACACCTTC
>TRBV4-1|NA|NA|TRBJ2-5
CASSQTGETQYF
TGCGCCAGCAGCCAGACAGGAGAGACCCAGTACTTC
>TRBV19|NA|NA|TRBJ2-5
CASSRSLQETQYF
TGTGCCAGTAGTAGGAGCTTACAAGAGACCCAGTACTTC
>TRBV7-9|once|TRBD1|TRBJ2-1
CASSRRRGTGGPGEQFF
TGTGCCAGCAGCCGACGGAGAGGGACAGGGGGCCCCGGTGAGCAGTTCTTC
>TRBV15|NA|NA|TRBJ1-4
CATSRGAGEYEKLFF
TGTGCCACCAGCAGAGGGGCAGGGGAATATGAAAAACTGTTTTTT
>TRBV20-1|once|TRBD2|TRBJ2-5
CSARGWWRTSGDETQYF
TGCAGTGCTAGAGGGTGGTGGAGGACTAGCGGCGATGAGACCCAGTACTTC